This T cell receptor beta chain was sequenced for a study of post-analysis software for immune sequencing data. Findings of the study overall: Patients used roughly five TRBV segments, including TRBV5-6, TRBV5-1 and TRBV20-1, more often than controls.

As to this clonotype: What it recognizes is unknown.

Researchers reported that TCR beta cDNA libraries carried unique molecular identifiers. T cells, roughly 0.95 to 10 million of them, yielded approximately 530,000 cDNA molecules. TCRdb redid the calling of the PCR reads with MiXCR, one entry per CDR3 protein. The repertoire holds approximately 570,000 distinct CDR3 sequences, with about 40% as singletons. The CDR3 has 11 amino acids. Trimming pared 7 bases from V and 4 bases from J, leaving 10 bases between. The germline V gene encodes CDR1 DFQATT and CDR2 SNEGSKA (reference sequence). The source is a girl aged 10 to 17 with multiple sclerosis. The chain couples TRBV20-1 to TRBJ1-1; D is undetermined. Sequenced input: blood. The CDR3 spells CSVRRGTEAFF. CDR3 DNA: TGCAGTGTACGAAGAGGCACTGAAGCTTTCTTT.